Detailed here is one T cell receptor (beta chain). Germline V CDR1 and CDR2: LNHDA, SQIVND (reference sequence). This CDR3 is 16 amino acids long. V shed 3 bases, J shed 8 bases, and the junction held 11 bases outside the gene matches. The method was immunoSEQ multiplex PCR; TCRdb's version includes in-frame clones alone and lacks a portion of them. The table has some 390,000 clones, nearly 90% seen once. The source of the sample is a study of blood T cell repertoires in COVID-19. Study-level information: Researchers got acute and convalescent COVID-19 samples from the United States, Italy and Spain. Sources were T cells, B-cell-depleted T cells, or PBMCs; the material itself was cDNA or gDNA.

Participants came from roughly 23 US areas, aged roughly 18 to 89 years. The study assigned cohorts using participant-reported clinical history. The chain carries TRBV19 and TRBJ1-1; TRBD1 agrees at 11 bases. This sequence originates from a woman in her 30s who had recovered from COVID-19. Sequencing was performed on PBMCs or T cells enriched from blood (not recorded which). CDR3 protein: CASSITDRGQVSEAFF. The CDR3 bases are TGTGCCAGTAGTATTACGGACAGGGGGCAAGTGTCGGAAGCTTTCTTT. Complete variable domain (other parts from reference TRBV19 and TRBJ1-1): DGGITQSPKYLFRKEGQNVTLSCEQNLNHDAMYWYRQDPGQGLRLIYYSQIVNDFQKGDIAEGYSVSREKKESFPLTVTSAQKNPTAFYLCASSITDRGQVSEAFFGQGTRLTVV.